This TCR beta chain was recovered during a study of early T cells in non-severe SARS-CoV-2 infection. The wider study: With bulk RNA from unsorted whole blood as input, sequencing yielded unpaired chains.

General study points: VDJdb matches were skewed toward anti-spike CD8 T cell responses.

This CDR3 region has 14 residues. The V and J ends lost 0 bases and 6 bases respectively, with 12 bases between them. CDR1 and CDR2 from the germline V gene are PRHDT and FYEKMQ (reference sequence). About this clonotype itself: Antigen: not known.

Individual cDNA molecules were tagged with unique molecular identifiers, the study reported. Using its own MiXCR run on the 5' RACE reads, TCRdb lists one record per CDR3 protein. The sample has some 57,000 distinct CDR3 sequences; 7% to 10% are singletons. The clonotype comes from an adult who was a healthcare worker with PCR-confirmed SARS-CoV-2 infection or an uninfected control (not recorded which). The chain combines TRBV13 with TRBJ2-7; D gene unclear. Sequencing used whole blood. As DNA, the CDR3 is TGTGCCAGCAGCTTAGGCCAGAAGCCCTGCGAGCAGTACTTC. Protein: CASSLGQKPCEQYF.